Below are 29 T cell receptor beta chains sequenced from a single sample in a study of T cell responses to AZD1222 COVID-19 vaccine. Data came from immunoSEQ multiplex PCR; TCRdb stores just in-frame clones and leaves some out. The sample gives over 65,000 clones, roughly nine tenths of which show up once; approximately 7% is in the top ten. The material sequenced was peripheral blood, taken on day 0 of AZD1222 vaccination. These receptors originate from an adult in good health.

This chain joins TRBV19 and TRBJ1-2; D is undetermined. This CDR3 spans 15 amino acids. Looked up from germline, CDR1 is LNHDA and CDR2 is SQIVND (reference sequence). V lost 1 base and J 2 bases, leaving 11 bases between the germline ends. The CDR3 DNA reads TGTGCCAGTAGTATAGCCCTTTCTGGAAACTATGGCTACACCTTC. Its protein product is CASSIALSGNYGYTF.

The V call is TRBV28, the J call TRBJ2-1; 7 bases match TRBD2. CDR3 length equals 15 residues. Germline V gives CDR1 MDHEN, CDR2 SYDVKM. The V segment lost 6 bases and the J segment 7 bases; nucleotides outside the gene matches: 12. The CDR3 region has the DNA TGTGCCAGCAGCAATAAACGACTAGCCTCGAATGAGCAGTTCTTC. Translated: CASSNKRLASNEQFF.

The rearrangement joins TRBV7-9 to TRBJ2-2; D is uncertain. CDR3 length: 12 residues. CDR1 is SEHNR and CDR2 is FQNEAQ in the germline V gene (reference sequence). V was pared by 0 bases and J by 4 bases, with 0 bases between. The CDR3 sequence is CASSLATGELFF. In nucleotides, the CDR3 is TGTGCCAGCAGCTTAGCCACCGGGGAGCTGTTTTTT.

The chain is built from TRBV7-2 and TRBJ1-5; D possibly corresponds to TRBD1 (5 bases). Per the germline V gene, CDR1 is SGHTA and CDR2 is FQGNSA. V was clipped by 5 bases and J by 3 bases, with 14 bases between them. CDR3 length: 15 amino acids. The DNA of the CDR3 is TGTGCCAGCAGCCCATTGGGACGCTCCAATCAGCCCCAGCATTTT. Translation: CASSPLGRSNQPQHF.

The J gene is TRBJ2-1, the V gene TRBV29-1; TRBD2 aligns across 13 bases. CDR1 and CDR2 from the germline V gene are SQVTM and ANQGSEA. This CDR3 spans 13 amino acids. Trimming took 8 bases from V and 7 from J; bases not matched to a gene: 5. CDR3 loop: CSSGLAGTNEQFF. In DNA, the CDR3 is TGCAGCTCGGGACTAGCGGGAACAAATGAGCAGTTCTTC.

The gene calls are TRBV9 and TRBJ1-2, with 8 bases aligning to TRBD1. CDR1 and CDR2 from the germline V gene are SGDLS and YYNGEE. The CDR3 spans 13 residues. V was clipped by 3 bases and J by 4 bases; unmatched bases: 2. DNA for the CDR3: TGTGCCAGCAGCGCCACAGGGGGCTATGGCTACACCTTC. It translates to CASSATGGYGYTF.

V and J are TRBV18 and TRBJ2-3; no firm D call. Germline V CDR1 and CDR2: KGHSH, LQKENI. The CDR3 has 12 residues. V lost 2 bases and J 3 bases, leaving 3 bases between the germline ends. CDR3 protein: CASSPGTDTQYF. The CDR3 region has the DNA TGTGCCAGCTCACCAGGAACAGATACGCAGTATTTT.

The rearrangement links TRBV5-1 to TRBJ2-7, with TRBD1 matching 9 bases. The length of the CDR3 is 15 residues. The V segment lost 4 bases and the J segment 6 bases; nucleotides outside the gene matches: 11. Looked up from germline, CDR1 is SGHRS and CDR2 is YFSETQ. The CDR3 DNA is TGCGCCAGCAGCGTACAACCGGGACAGGGTTCCGAGCAGTACTTC. Translating it yields CASSVQPGQGSEQYF.

This chain uses TRBV7-2 with TRBJ1-6; D gene uncertain. V lost 7 bases and J 6 bases, leaving 13 bases between the germline ends. Germline loops: CDR1 SGHTA, CDR2 FQGNSA. The length of the CDR3 is 14 residues. CDR3 residues: CASTPGSPNSPLHF. In nucleotides, the CDR3 is TGTGCCAGCACCCCGGGCAGTCCTAATTCACCCCTCCACTTT.

The rearrangement uses TRBV30 and TRBJ2-1; no clear D. The germline gives CDR1 GTSNPN, CDR2 SVGIG (reference sequence). The CDR3 loop spans 13 amino acids. Between the trimmed V and J ends, which lost 5 bases and 4 bases, there was a span of 12 bases. The CDR3, as DNA: TGTGCCTGGGGAGTAAGCTTTTACAATGAGCAGTTCTTC. Translating gives CAWGVSFYNEQFF.

Only one count was recorded for this clone. The V call is TRBV19, the J call TRBJ2-5; D is undetermined. Trimming stripped 3 bases from V and 7 bases from J, with 6 bases between. CDR3 size: 11 residues. The germline V gene encodes CDR1 LNHDA and CDR2 SQIVND (reference sequence). The CDR3 region is CASSIFGTQYF. CDR3 DNA: TGTGCCAGTAGTATCTTCGGGACCCAGTACTTC.

The chain recombines TRBV5-1 with TRBJ2-7, with 7 bases matching TRBD1. The CDR3 extends over 15 amino acids. The germline gives CDR1 SGHRS, CDR2 YFSETQ. Losses at the gene ends were 2 bases for V and 4 bases for J; bases not matched to a gene: 9. The CDR3 here is CASSLRQGTVYEQYF. Here the CDR3 DNA reads TGCGCCAGCAGCTTAAGACAGGGAACCGTGTACGAGCAGTACTTC.

This clone came up a few times. CDR3 nucleotide sequence: TGTGCCAGCAGCTACTCGGGGGGACAGCTCAATCAGCCCCAGCATTTT. The encoded protein is CASSYSGGQLNQPQHF. This sequence joins TRBV7-2 and TRBJ1-5; 7 positions agree with TRBD1. The germline V gene encodes CDR1 SGHTA and CDR2 FQGNSA. V gave up 4 bases and J gave up 3 bases; unmatched junction bases: 9. The CDR3 is made up of 16 amino acids.

The chain links TRBV27 to TRBJ1-1, with D unclear. Trimming cost V 3 bases and J 4 bases, with 12 bases left between them. This CDR3 is 14 amino acids long. Germline CDR1 is MNHEY and CDR2 is SMNVEV (reference sequence). The chain's CDR3 is CASSFGQRGTEAFF. In DNA form, the CDR3 reads TGTGCCAGCAGTTTTGGCCAACGAGGCACTGAAGCTTTCTTT.

The chain links TRBV6-5 to TRBJ2-7; D is ambiguous. The length of the CDR3 is 14 residues. The germline V and J ends were trimmed by 0 bases and 2 bases, with 8 bases remaining between them. CDR1 and CDR2 (germline): MNHEY, SVGAGI. The DNA for the CDR3 is TGTGCCAGCAGTTACTCGGCAGGTACCTACGAGCAGTACTTC. Its protein is CASSYSAGTYEQYF.

This clone was counted a few times. The V and J genes are TRBV5-1 and TRBJ1-4; TRBD1 matches at 8 bases. Germline V gives CDR1 SGHRS, CDR2 YFSETQ. The CDR3 contains 17 residues. V dropped 0 bases and J dropped 2; count of bases not matched to a gene: 6. CDR3 bases: TGCGCCAGCAGCTTGGGGACAGGGTCTTCCACTAATGAAAAACTGTTTTTT. This gives the protein CASSLGTGSSTNEKLFF.

This chain links TRBV7-2 with TRBJ1-1; no firm D call. Germline values: CDR1 SGHTA, CDR2 FQGNSA. The CDR3 totals 14 residues. Trimming left V 1 base short and J 2 bases short, with 8 bases between. CDR3 nucleotide sequence: TGTGCCAGCAGCTTAGGTCCAGGAAACACTGAAGCTTTCTTT. Translation: CASSLGPGNTEAFF.

The chain couples TRBV19 to TRBJ2-5; D may match TRBD1 or TRBD2 (6 bases each). CDR3 length: 13 amino acids. Germline values: CDR1 LNHDA, CDR2 SQIVND (reference sequence). V gave up 5 bases and J gave up 4 bases, with 11 bases separating them. The CDR3 sequence is CASSSGARETQYF. The DNA for the CDR3 is TGTGCCAGTAGTTCGGGGGCGAGAGAGACCCAGTACTTC.

This clone was seen more than once but under ten times. This chain's CDR3 is CASNQEVDTEAFF. CDR3 nucleotides: TGTGCCAGCAACCAGGAGGTGGACACTGAAGCTTTCTTT. V is TRBV2 and J is TRBJ1-1; D remains ambiguous. The CDR3 is 13 residues long. Germline V lookup: CDR1 SNHLY, CDR2 FYNNEI. V shed 7 bases and J shed 3 bases, with 12 bases lying between them.

The V gene is TRBV9, the J gene TRBJ1-1; D is undetermined. CDR1 is SGDLS, CDR2 YYNGEE, per germline. The CDR3 has 13 residues. V lost 3 bases to trimming and J lost 4 bases, with 10 bases between them. CDR3 region: CASSGSWGTEAFF. The DNA of the CDR3 is TGTGCCAGCAGCGGTTCATGGGGCACTGAAGCTTTCTTT.

The J gene is TRBJ1-1, the V gene TRBV28; unclear D gene. V was trimmed by 7 bases and J by 1 base, leaving 10 bases between them. The CDR3 is 13 residues long. Germline V gene lookup returns CDR1 MDHEN and CDR2 SYDVKM. The CDR3 DNA reads as TGTGCCAGCACCTTAGACGGGAACACTGAAGCTTTCTTT. This gives the protein CASTLDGNTEAFF.

This clone appeared once. J is TRBJ1-1 and V is TRBV11-3, with a tentative D call TRBD1 (6 bases). Trimming cost V 5 bases and J 2 bases, with 9 bases left between them. CDR1 is SGHNT and CDR2 is YENEEA in the germline V gene. The CDR3 has 13 amino acids. The CDR3 coding sequence is TGTGCCAGCAGCCTGGACAGAAACACTGAAGCTTTCTTT. This gives the protein CASSLDRNTEAFF. Together with reference TRBV11-3 and TRBJ1-1, the CDR3 gives the full variable domain: EAGVVQSPRYKIIEKKQPVAFWCNPISGHNTLYWYLQNLGQGPELLIRYENEEAVDDSQLPKDRFSAERLKGVDSTLKIQPAELGDSAVYLCASSLDRNTEAFFGQGTRLTVV.

The chain carries TRBV2 and TRBJ1-3; no clear D gene. The CDR3 extends over 14 amino acids. Trimming took off 7 bases at V and 0 bases at J, with 10 bases between the two ends. Germline V gives CDR1 SNHLY, CDR2 FYNNEI. The CDR3 sequence is CASTRGSSGNTIYF. The CDR3 region has the DNA TGTGCCAGCACCCGTGGCAGCTCTGGAAACACCATATATTTT.

The rearrangement joins TRBV19 to TRBJ2-3, with D perhaps TRBD1 (8 bases). CDR1 LNHDA and CDR2 SQIVND come from the germline V gene (reference sequence). The CDR3 totals 15 residues. Trimming removed 7 bases from V and 4 bases from J, with 18 bases in between. The CDR3 is CASNPRTGRADTQYF. In DNA form, the CDR3 reads TGTGCCAGTAACCCCCGGACAGGGAGGGCAGATACGCAGTATTTT.

The J gene is TRBJ1-5, the V gene TRBV19, with D perhaps TRBD1 (5 bases). CDR1 LNHDA and CDR2 SQIVND come from the germline V gene (reference sequence). Trimming removed 8 bases at V and 4 bases at J, with 21 bases between. The CDR3 contains 16 residues. CDR3: CASEEGPTKRNQPQHF. In nucleotides, the CDR3 is TGTGCCAGTGAAGAGGGGCCGACAAAGAGGAATCAGCCCCAGCATTTT.

The rearrangement links TRBV12-3 or TRBV12-4 to TRBJ2-7, with TRBD1 matching 8 bases. CDR3 length: 13 amino acids. V lost 7 bases to trimming and J lost 6 bases; unmatched junction nucleotides: 8. The CDR3 sequence is CASTPDRGGEQYF. For the CDR3, the DNA is TGTGCCAGCACCCCTGACAGGGGTGGCGAGCAGTACTTC.

The chain carries TRBV7-9 and TRBJ1-2; the D gene is possibly TRBD1 (5 bases). Germline V gene data show CDR1 as SEHNR and CDR2 as FQNEAQ (reference sequence). V gave up 1 base and J gave up 0 bases, with 9 bases separating them. The CDR3 has 15 residues. The CDR3 nucleotides read TGTGCCAGCAGCTTAGGGACAACTCCTAACTATGGCTACACCTTC. Translated, it gives CASSLGTTPNYGYTF.

This clone appeared a single time. J is TRBJ2-3 and V is TRBV6-2 or TRBV6-3; 13 bases are shared with TRBD2. V shed 5 bases, J shed 8 bases, and the junction held 10 bases outside the gene matches. The CDR3 is 16 residues long. Germline V gene sequence: CDR1 MNHEY, CDR2 SVGEGT. The CDR3 sequence: CASSRTSGRGAGTQYF. The CDR3, as DNA: TGTGCCAGCAGTCGGACTAGCGGGAGAGGGGCGGGTACGCAGTATTTT.

The CDR3 protein is CASSYRRWGYEQYF. In nucleotides, the CDR3 is TGTGCCAGCAGTTACCGCCGGTGGGGCTACGAGCAGTACTTC. The rearrangement uses TRBV6-5 and TRBJ2-7; D remains unclear. The length of the CDR3 is 14 residues. Trimming removed 2 bases at V and 3 bases at J, with 11 bases between. CDR1 is MNHEY, CDR2 SVGAGI, per germline.